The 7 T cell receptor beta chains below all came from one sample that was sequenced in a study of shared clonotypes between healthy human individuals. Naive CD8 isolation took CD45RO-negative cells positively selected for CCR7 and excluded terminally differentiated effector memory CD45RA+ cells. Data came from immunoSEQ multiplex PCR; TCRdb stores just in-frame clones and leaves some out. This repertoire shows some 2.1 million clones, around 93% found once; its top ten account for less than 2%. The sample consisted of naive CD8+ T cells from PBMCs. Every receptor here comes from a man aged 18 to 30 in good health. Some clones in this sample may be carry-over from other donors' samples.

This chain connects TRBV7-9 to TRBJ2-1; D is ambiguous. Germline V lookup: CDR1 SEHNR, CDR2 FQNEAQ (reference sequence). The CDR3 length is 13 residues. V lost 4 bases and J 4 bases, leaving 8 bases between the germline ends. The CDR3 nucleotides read TGTGCCAGCAGCTCGCCAGAATACAATGAGCAGTTCTTC. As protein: CASSSPEYNEQFF.

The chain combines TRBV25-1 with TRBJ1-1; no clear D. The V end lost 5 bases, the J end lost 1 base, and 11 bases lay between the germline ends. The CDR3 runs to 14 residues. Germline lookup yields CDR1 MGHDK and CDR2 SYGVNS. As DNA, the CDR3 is TGTGCCAGCAGTCCCCCAGAGAGGAACACTGAAGCTTTCTTT. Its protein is CASSPPERNTEAFF.

The CDR3 nucleotides are TGTGCCAGCAGTATCCGACCGGGACTCATCTACGAGCAGTACTTC. Amino acid sequence: CASSIRPGLIYEQYF. The genes are TRBV28 and TRBJ2-7; weak D call: TRBD2 (6 bases). Trimming removed 5 bases at V and 3 bases at J, with 17 bases between. This CDR3 has 15 amino acids. Germline CDR1 and CDR2: MDHEN and SYDVKM.

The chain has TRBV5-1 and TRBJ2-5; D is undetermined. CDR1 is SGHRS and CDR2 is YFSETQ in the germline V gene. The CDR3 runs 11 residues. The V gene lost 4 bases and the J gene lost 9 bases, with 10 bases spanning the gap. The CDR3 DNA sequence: TGCGCCAGCAGCATCCCGAATCCCCAGTACTTC. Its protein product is CASSIPNPQYF.

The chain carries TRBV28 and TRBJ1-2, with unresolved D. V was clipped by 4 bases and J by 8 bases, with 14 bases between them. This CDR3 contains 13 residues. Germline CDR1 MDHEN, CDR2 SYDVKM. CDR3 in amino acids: CASSSQWKEGYTF. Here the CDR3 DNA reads TGTGCCAGCAGTTCCCAGTGGAAGGAAGGCTACACCTTC.

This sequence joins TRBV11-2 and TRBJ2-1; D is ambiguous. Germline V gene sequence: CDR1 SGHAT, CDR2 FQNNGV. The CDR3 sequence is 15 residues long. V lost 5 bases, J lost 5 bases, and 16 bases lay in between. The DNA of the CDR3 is TGTGCCAGCAGCCGCAACATTCCCGCGGACAATGAGCAGTTCTTC. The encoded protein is CASSRNIPADNEQFF.

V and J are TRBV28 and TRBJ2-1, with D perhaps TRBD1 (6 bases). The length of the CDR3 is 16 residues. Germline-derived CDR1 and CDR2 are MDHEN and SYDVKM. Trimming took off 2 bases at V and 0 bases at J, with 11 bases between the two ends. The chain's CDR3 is CASSLDRPSSYNEQFF. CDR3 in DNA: TGTGCCAGCAGTTTAGACAGGCCGAGCTCCTACAATGAGCAGTTCTTC.